Sequencing of this TCR beta chain was carried out in a study of blood T cells in healthy people across ages. Looking at the study overall: When template switching was applied, about one barcoded beta molecule was captured per two T cells. Study findings and constraints: Naive T cell percentage and TCR beta diversity correlated strongly.

With V trimmed by 6 bases and J by 4 bases, 3 bases remained unmatched. Germline V gene lookup returns CDR1 LNHNV and CDR2 YYDKDF (reference sequence). The CDR3 totals 15 residues. Combining a sample-barcoded 5' primer with a J-beta primer mix, a second PCR ran for roughly 7 to 12 cycles. Each CDR3 protein gets one entry after TCRdb re-called the 5' RACE reads with MiXCR. The table records about 1.8 million distinct CDR3 sequences, just under 50% of them present only once. The donors, all healthy, were Caucasians living in Russia, aged about 6 to 90. Every sample yielded at least 6 million isolated PBMCs. About this clonotype itself: Its antigen is not known.

Sequencing was done on a sample of blood. The TCR sequence derives from a woman aged 40 to 50 in good health. The chain joins TRBV15 to TRBJ2-1; 13 nucleotides align to TRBD2. The CDR3 region has the DNA TGTGCCACCAGGTCACTAGCGGGGGGGTACAATGAGCAGTTCTTC. This translates into CATRSLAGGYNEQFF.